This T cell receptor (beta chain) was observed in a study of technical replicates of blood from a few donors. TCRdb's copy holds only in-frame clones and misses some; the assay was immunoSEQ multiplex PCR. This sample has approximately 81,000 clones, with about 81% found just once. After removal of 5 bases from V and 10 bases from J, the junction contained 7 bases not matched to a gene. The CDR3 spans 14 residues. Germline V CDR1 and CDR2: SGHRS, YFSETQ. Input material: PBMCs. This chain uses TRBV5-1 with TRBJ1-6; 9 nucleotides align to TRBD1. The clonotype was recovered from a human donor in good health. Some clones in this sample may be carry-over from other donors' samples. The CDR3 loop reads CASRSGTGSSPLHF. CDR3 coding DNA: TGCGCCAGCAGATCCGGGACAGGGTCCTCACCCCTCCACTTT.